This passage covers 16 T cell receptor beta chains from one sample sequenced in a study of Ad26.COV2.S vaccination and SARS-CoV-2 variants. Treatment described: roughly 19 received Ad26.COV2.S at low or high dose, single or two shots; about 5 received placebo; per-sample allocation not given. The study sampled participants on day 63 after the first vaccine or placebo injection. Libraries were prepared by immunoSEQ multiplex PCR; TCRdb keeps only in-frame clonotypes and omits some of them. The table records roughly 400,000 clones, about nine tenths of them present only once. The sequenced sample was peripheral blood, obtained in a trial of Ad26.COV2.S vaccine versus placebo. These receptors were collected from a person between 18 and 60 years old who received the Ad26.COV2.S COVID-19 vaccine or a placebo.

The CDR3 nucleotides are TGTGCCAGCAGCTTGGTTGGGGAGAGCTCCTACAATGAGCAGTTCTTC. Translating gives CASSLVGESSYNEQFF. The chain links TRBV5-6 to TRBJ2-1; TRBD2 is a possible D gene (5 bases). Germline CDR1 SGHDT, CDR2 YYEEEE. The germline V and J ends were trimmed by 0 bases and 0 bases, with 10 bases remaining between them. The CDR3 spans 16 residues.

The chain recombines TRBV14 with TRBJ2-5, with D hard to call. Germline V lookup: CDR1 SGHDN, CDR2 FVKESK. V dropped 0 bases and J dropped 0 bases, with 8 bases sitting between them. This CDR3 is built from 15 residues. CDR3 DNA: TGTGCCAGCAGCCAAGATCCGACGTACCAAGAGACCCAGTACTTC. Translated, it gives CASSQDPTYQETQYF.

The chain recombines TRBV15 with TRBJ1-1; 7 bases map to TRBD1. The CDR3 totals 15 residues. Germline loops: CDR1 LNHNV, CDR2 YYDKDF (reference sequence). Trimming cost V 4 bases and J 0 bases; bases outside gene matches: 5. CDR3 amino acids: CATSKRTGMNTEAFF. The CDR3 nucleotides read TGTGCCACCAGCAAGAGGACAGGCATGAACACTGAAGCTTTCTTT.

The count of this clone is one. The rearrangement links TRBV6-2 or TRBV6-3 to TRBJ1-5; no reliable D call. The germline V and J ends were trimmed by 0 bases and 2 bases, with 17 bases remaining between them. CDR1 is MNHEY, CDR2 SVGEGT, per germline. The CDR3 has 18 residues. The CDR3 bases are TGTGCCAGCAGTTACTCGAATGACCCTAGCAGGCGCAATCAGCCCCAGCATTTT. Its protein product is CASSYSNDPSRRNQPQHF.

The chain recombines TRBV2 with TRBJ2-3; no firm D call. V was shortened by 6 bases and J by 2 bases, with 6 bases between the two germline ends. This CDR3 has 12 amino acids. Germline CDR1 and CDR2: SNHLY and FYNNEI. Here the CDR3 DNA reads TGTGCCAGCAGAGATTACACAGATACGCAGTATTTT. Protein sequence: CASRDYTDTQYF.

This chain links TRBV19 with TRBJ2-1; 10 bases match TRBD2. This CDR3 comprises 15 residues. Germline CDR1 reads LNHDA; CDR2 reads SQIVND (reference sequence). Trimming at V came to 6 bases and at J to 5 bases, leaving 7 bases not matched to a gene. The CDR3 region has the DNA TGTGCCAGTAGCCGCTCTAGCGGGGGCAACAATGAGCAGTTCTTC. Protein sequence: CASSRSSGGNNEQFF.

About this clone: Distinct nucleotide sequences in the sample also encode this CDR3. This chain connects TRBV4-3 to TRBJ2-7, with D perhaps matching TRBD2 (5 bases). The germline gives CDR1 LGHNA, CDR2 YSLEER. Trimming took off 1 base at V and 1 base at J, with 5 bases between the two ends. The CDR3 is 13 amino acids. This CDR3 reads CASSQGTSYEQYF. The CDR3 coding sequence is TGCGCCAGCAGCCAAGGGACTTCCTACGAGCAGTACTTC.

The chain couples TRBV7-9 to TRBJ1-4; D not resolved. Germline CDR1 is SEHNR and CDR2 is FQNEAQ (reference sequence). The CDR3 sequence is 14 residues long. The V and J ends lost 1 base and 5 bases respectively, with 8 bases between them. CDR3 in DNA: TGTGCCAGCAGCTTAGAGGCAGAGAATGAAAAACTGTTTTTT. This codes for CASSLEAENEKLFF.

This clone appeared once. The gene calls are TRBV15 and TRBJ1-3; maybe TRBD1 (6 bases). V lost 0 bases and J lost 0, with 9 bases in between. Germline lookup yields CDR1 LNHNV and CDR2 YYDKDF (reference sequence). This CDR3 has 16 amino acids. The CDR3, as DNA: TGTGCCACCAGCAGAGACAGGGGCAACTCTGGAAACACCATATATTTT. Protein product: CATSRDRGNSGNTIYF.

The chain has TRBV9 and TRBJ2-1; perhaps TRBD1 as D (5 bases). This CDR3 region has 12 residues. Trimming left V 0 bases short and J 10 bases short, with 8 bases between. Germline V gene data show CDR1 as SGDLS and CDR2 as YYNGEE. The DNA of the CDR3 is TGTGCCAGCAGCGTAGGTACAGGCGAGCAGTTCTTC. Amino acids: CASSVGTGEQFF.

This clone has at least ten counts. The J gene is TRBJ1-1, the V gene TRBV4-1; perhaps TRBD1 as D (5 bases). Germline CDR1 MGHRA, CDR2 YSYEKL. This CDR3 contains 15 residues. V lost 10 bases, J lost 1 base, and 19 bases lay in between. The CDR3 sequence is CATNPSPDRNTEAFF. The CDR3 DNA is TGCGCCACCAACCCAAGCCCTGACAGGAACACTGAAGCTTTCTTT.

The rearrangement joins TRBV5-5 to TRBJ1-3; no clear D. Trimming shortened V by 0 bases and J by 2 bases, and 9 bases separated the two germline ends. CDR3 size: 15 residues. Germline values: CDR1 SGHKS, CDR2 YYEKEE (reference sequence). The CDR3 nucleotides are TGTGCCAGCAGCTTGGTCCTACTGCCTGGAAACACCATATATTTT. Translating gives CASSLVLLPGNTIYF.

This chain uses TRBV24-1 with TRBJ2-5, with D perhaps matching TRBD2 (6 bases). Looked up from germline, CDR1 is KGHDR and CDR2 is SFDVKD. The CDR3 has 15 amino acids. V gave up 7 bases and J gave up 2 bases, with 16 bases separating them. CDR3 amino acids: CATSPGGLTQETQYF. DNA for the CDR3: TGTGCCACCAGCCCTGGGGGACTTACACAAGAGACCCAGTACTTC.

The chain joins TRBV28 to TRBJ2-7, with D possibly called TRBD1 or TRBD2 (5 bases each). CDR3 length equals 14 residues. V lost 5 bases to trimming and J lost 2 bases, with 13 bases between them. CDR1 is MDHEN, CDR2 SYDVKM, per germline. The CDR3 DNA reads as TGTGCCAGCAGTCGATGGGACCGAACCTACGAGCAGTACTTC. It encodes CASSRWDRTYEQYF.

The chain uses TRBV18 and TRBJ2-1; 9 bases are a match to TRBD1. The trim removed 2 bases at V and 7 bases at J, leaving 6 bases unmatched. Germline V CDR1 and CDR2: KGHSH, LQKENI. The CDR3 consists of 15 residues. CDR3 protein: CASSPTGGAGNEQFF. For the CDR3, the DNA is TGTGCCAGCTCACCAACAGGGGGCGCCGGGAATGAGCAGTTCTTC.

The CDR3 spells CASSFDSYNEQFF. CDR3 DNA: TGCGCCAGCAGCTTCGACTCCTACAATGAGCAGTTCTTC. This chain joins TRBV4-3 and TRBJ2-1; D gene uncertain. Trimming took off 5 bases at V and 0 bases at J, with 5 bases between the two ends. Germline loops: CDR1 LGHNA, CDR2 YSLEER. CDR3 length: 13 residues.